This T cell receptor beta chain stems from a study of identical twins. Overall study findings and caveats: Whereas memory repertoires showed no such difference, abundant cord blood beta clonotypes carried fewer insertions.

The V segment lost 5 bases and the J segment 12 bases; nucleotides outside the gene matches: 6. This CDR3 region has 12 residues. Germline V lookup: CDR1 SGHTA, CDR2 FQGNSA. This clonotype was observed at least ten times. Its antigen is currently unknown. TCRdb re-called the 5' RACE reads with MiXCR, one entry per CDR3 protein. Here the sample spans roughly 630,000 distinct CDR3 sequences, just over 7% being singletons. This sample was shared with a second study, whose subject was yellow fever vaccine responses in identical twins. That work adds: Twins' vaccine T cell responses reportedly seemed partly convergent and partly personalized.

The clonotype comes from a woman under 30 in good health. This chain connects TRBV7-2 to TRBJ2-1, with 8 bases that match TRBD2. The sample was PBMCs. The CDR3 region has the DNA TGTGCCAGCAGCCGGGGGGGGGCGGTGCAGTTCTTC. Translated, it gives CASSRGGAVQFF.